What follows is one T cell receptor beta chain and its context. The sample is drawn from a study of cytomegalovirus exposure and HLA in healthy donors. About the study: An early data release held about 85 million unique TCRs from HLA-typed donors.

A multiplex PCR was run with 60 Vbeta primers and 13 Jbeta primers. Assay used: immunoSEQ multiplex PCR; TCRdb lists only in-frame clones, some missing. The sample carries tens of thousands of clones, 76% recorded once. V was pared by 3 bases and J by 4 bases, with 15 bases between. The CDR3 is made up of 15 amino acids. Per germline, CDR1 SGHTA and CDR2 FQGTGA. Sequencing was done on a sample of PBMCs. The chain combines TRBV7-3 with TRBJ1-1; weak D call: TRBD1 (6 bases). This receptor was identified in a man younger than 35 in good health and CMV-seronegative. DNA for the CDR3: TGTGCCAGCAGCTTGAATGGGGGCGCGGTCACTGAAGCTTTCTTT. Encoded protein: CASSLNGGAVTEAFF.